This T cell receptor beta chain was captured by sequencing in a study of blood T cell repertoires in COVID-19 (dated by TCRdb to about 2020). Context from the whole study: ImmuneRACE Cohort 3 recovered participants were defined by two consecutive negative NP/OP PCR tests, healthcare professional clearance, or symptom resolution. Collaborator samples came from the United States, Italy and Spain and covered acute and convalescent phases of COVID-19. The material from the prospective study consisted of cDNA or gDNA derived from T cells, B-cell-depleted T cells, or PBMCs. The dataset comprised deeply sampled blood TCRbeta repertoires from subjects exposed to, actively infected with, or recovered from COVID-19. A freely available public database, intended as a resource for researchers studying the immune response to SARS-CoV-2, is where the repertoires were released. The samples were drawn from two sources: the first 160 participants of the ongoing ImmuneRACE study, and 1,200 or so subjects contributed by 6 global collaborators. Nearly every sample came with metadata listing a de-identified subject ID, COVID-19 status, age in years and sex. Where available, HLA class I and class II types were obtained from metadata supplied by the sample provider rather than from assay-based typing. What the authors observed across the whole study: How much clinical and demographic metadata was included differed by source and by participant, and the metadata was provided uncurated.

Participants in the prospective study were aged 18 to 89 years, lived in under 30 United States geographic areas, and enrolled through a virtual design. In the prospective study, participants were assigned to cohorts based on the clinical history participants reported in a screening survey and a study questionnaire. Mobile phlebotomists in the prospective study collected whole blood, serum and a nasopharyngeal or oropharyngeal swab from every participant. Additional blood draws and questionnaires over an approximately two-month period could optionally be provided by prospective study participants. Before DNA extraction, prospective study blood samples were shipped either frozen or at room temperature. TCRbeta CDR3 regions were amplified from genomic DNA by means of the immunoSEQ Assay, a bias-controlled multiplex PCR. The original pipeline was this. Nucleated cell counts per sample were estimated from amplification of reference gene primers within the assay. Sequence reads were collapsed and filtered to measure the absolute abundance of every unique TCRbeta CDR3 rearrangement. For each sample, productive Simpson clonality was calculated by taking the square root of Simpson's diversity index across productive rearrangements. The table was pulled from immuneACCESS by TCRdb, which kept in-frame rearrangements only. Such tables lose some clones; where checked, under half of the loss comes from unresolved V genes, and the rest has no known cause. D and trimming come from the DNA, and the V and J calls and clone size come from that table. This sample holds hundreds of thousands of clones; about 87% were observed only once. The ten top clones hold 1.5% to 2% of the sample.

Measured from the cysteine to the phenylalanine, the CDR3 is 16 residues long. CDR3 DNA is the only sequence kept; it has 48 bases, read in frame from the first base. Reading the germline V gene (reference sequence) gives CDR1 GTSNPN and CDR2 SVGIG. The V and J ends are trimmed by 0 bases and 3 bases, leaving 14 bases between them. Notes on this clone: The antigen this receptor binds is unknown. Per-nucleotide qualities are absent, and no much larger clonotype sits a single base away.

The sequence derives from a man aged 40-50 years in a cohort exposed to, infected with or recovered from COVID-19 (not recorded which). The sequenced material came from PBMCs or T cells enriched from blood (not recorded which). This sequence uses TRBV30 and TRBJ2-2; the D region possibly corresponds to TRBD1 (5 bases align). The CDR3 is CAWSVPGQVYTGELFF. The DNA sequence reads TGTGCCTGGAGTGTACCTGGACAAGTGTACACCGGGGAGCTGTTTTTT.